These T cell receptor beta chains were read from a single sample in a study of T cell responses to AZD1222 COVID-19 vaccine. The table came from immunoSEQ multiplex PCR; TCRdb's copy has only in-frame clones and leaves some out. The table records more than 100,000 clones, roughly 88% of them present only once. The sequences come from peripheral blood, collected on day 0 of AZD1222 vaccination. Receptor source: an adult in good health. Each CDR3 is given with its conserved first and last residue. The D gene is left open where the match is weak. Size values are once, few and many counts, or a class for expanded clones, and some rows have none.

length: 13
D: .
size: .
J: TRBJ1-5
V: TRBV30
DNA: TGTGCCTGGAGTACTGGGGGCAGTCAGCCCCAGCATTTT
CDR3: CAWSTGGSQPQHF

length: 16
D: TRBD2
size: .
J: TRBJ2-3
V: TRBV6-4
DNA: TGTGCCAGCAGTGACTCGGCGGGGGGGGCCACAGATACGCAGTATTTT
CDR3: CASSDSAGGATDTQYF

length: 14
D: .
size: .
J: TRBJ1-2
V: TRBV5-1
DNA: TGCGCCAGCAGCTTGGGTGGGGCCCGCTATGGCTACACCTTC
CDR3: CASSLGGARYGYTF

length: 18
D: TRBD1
size: few
J: TRBJ1-1
V: TRBV29-1
DNA: TGCAGCGTTGAAGGACCGGGACAGGGGATTAACGGGGGCACTGAAGCTTTCTTT
CDR3: CSVEGPGQGINGGTEAFF

length: 16
D: .
size: .
J: TRBJ1-5
V: TRBV6-1
DNA: TGTGCCAGCAGTGAGGGTCGGCAGGCGGGCAATCAGCCCCAGCATTTT
CDR3: CASSEGRQAGNQPQHF

length: 14
D: .
size: .
J: TRBJ1-6
V: TRBV27
DNA: TGTGCCAGCAGTTGGGCAGGGTTGAATTCACCCCTCCACTTT
CDR3: CASSWAGLNSPLHF

length: 11
D: .
size: .
J: TRBJ2-1
V: TRBV20-1
DNA: TGCAGTGCTTCTCAGGGCAATGAGCAGTTCTTC
CDR3: CSASQGNEQFF

length: 11
D: .
size: .
J: TRBJ2-7
V: TRBV19
DNA: TGTGCATCAGGGAAGGAGTACGAGCAGTACTTC
CDR3: CASGKEYEQYF

length: 17
D: .
size: .
J: TRBJ1-5
V: TRBV7-6
DNA: TGTGCCAGCAGCCCCGGGAGGGCGGTCACCCTTAATCAGCCCCAGCATTTT
CDR3: CASSPGRAVTLNQPQHF

length: 14
D: .
size: .
J: TRBJ1-6
V: TRBV5-1
DNA: TGCGCCAGCAGCTTGCGTCAGAATAATTCACCCCTCCACTTT
CDR3: CASSLRQNNSPLHF

length: 16
D: TRBD2
size: .
J: TRBJ2-3
V: TRBV3-1/TRBV3-2
DNA: TGTGCCAGCAGTTTGCCGGGACTAGCGGGTTCAGATACGCAGTATTTT
CDR3: CASSLPGLAGSDTQYF

length: 16
D: .
size: .
J: TRBJ1-2
V: TRBV6-4
DNA: TGTGCCAGCAGTGAGATGGGCGACACTCCACACTATGGCTACACCTTC
CDR3: CASSEMGDTPHYGYTF

length: 14
D: .
size: .
J: TRBJ2-2
V: TRBV5-1
DNA: TGCGCCAGCAGCTTCGGTGGAGGGGCCGGGGAGCTGTTTTTT
CDR3: CASSFGGGAGELFF

length: 14
D: .
size: .
J: TRBJ2-2
V: TRBV7-8
DNA: TGTGCCAGCAGCCGAGGACAGCCAACCGGGGAGCTGTTTTTT
CDR3: CASSRGQPTGELFF

length: 15
D: TRBD2
size: .
J: TRBJ2-1
V: TRBV19
DNA: TGTGCCAGTAGTTTGAATGGGGGGGTCTACAATGAGCAGTTCTTC
CDR3: CASSLNGGVYNEQFF

length: 11
D: .
size: .
J: TRBJ2-3
V: TRBV13
DNA: TGTGCCAGCAGCCCACGCGATACGCAGTATTTT
CDR3: CASSPRDTQYF

length: 13
D: .
size: .
J: TRBJ1-2
V: TRBV7-9
DNA: TGTGCCAGCAGCTTAGTAGGGCCCTATGGCTACACCTTC
CDR3: CASSLVGPYGYTF

length: 17
D: .
size: few
J: TRBJ1-6
V: TRBV2
DNA: TGTGCCAGCGGGCAGGGATTGGGTCCCCAATTTAATTCACCCCTCCACTTT
CDR3: CASGQGLGPQFNSPLHF

length: 18
D: TRBD2
size: .
J: TRBJ2-5
V: TRBV28
DNA: TGTGCCAGCAGTTTATCCACCTTTACGGGGGGGCTTGGAGAGACCCAGTACTTC
CDR3: CASSLSTFTGGLGETQYF

length: 12
D: .
size: .
J: TRBJ2-3
V: TRBV9
DNA: TGTGCCAGCAGCGTAGCTTACGATACGCAGTATTTT
CDR3: CASSVAYDTQYF

length: 12
D: .
size: .
J: TRBJ1-1
V: TRBV2
DNA: TGTGCCAGCAGGGGGGGGCAGGGAGAAGCTTTCTTT
CDR3: CASRGGQGEAFF

length: 17
D: .
size: .
J: TRBJ2-2
V: TRBV18
DNA: TGTGCCAGCTCACCACCGGGGGCCTCGCAATACACCGGGGAGCTGTTTTTT
CDR3: CASSPPGASQYTGELFF

length: 15
D: .
size: .
J: TRBJ1-5
V: TRBV3-1/TRBV3-2
DNA: TGTGCCAGCAGCCAAGATATTGGGGGTCGACAGCCCCAGCATTTT
CDR3: CASSQDIGGRQPQHF

length: 15
D: .
size: .
J: TRBJ1-5
V: TRBV28
DNA: TGTGCCAGCAGTTTAGCAGGGGTAAGCAATCAGCCCCAGCATTTT
CDR3: CASSLAGVSNQPQHF

length: 15
D: .
size: medium-sized
J: TRBJ2-6
V: TRBV15
DNA: TGTGCCACCAGCCCTCGGGACTCTGGGGCCAACGTCCTGACTTTC
CDR3: CATSPRDSGANVLTF

length: 14
D: .
size: .
J: TRBJ2-2
V: TRBV6-5
DNA: TGTGCCAGCACCCTGGATAGCGACACCGGGGAGCTGTTTTTT
CDR3: CASTLDSDTGELFF

length: 18
D: TRBD1
size: .
J: TRBJ1-5
V: TRBV4-2
DNA: TGTGCCAGCAGCCCGGAGGGACAGGGAGTATATAGCAATCAGCCCCAGCATTTT
CDR3: CASSPEGQGVYSNQPQHF

length: 15
D: TRBD1
size: .
J: TRBJ1-4
V: TRBV19
DNA: TGTGCCAGTAGTACTGGTGGGGACAGGGACGGAAAACTGTTTTTT
CDR3: CASSTGGDRDGKLFF

length: 14
D: .
size: .
J: TRBJ1-5
V: TRBV7-9
DNA: TGTGCCAGCAGCTTAGGAGGGTACAATCAGCCCCAGCATTTT
CDR3: CASSLGGYNQPQHF

length: 13
D: TRBD2
size: once
J: TRBJ2-3
V: TRBV5-4
DNA: TGTGCCAGCATTCTAGCGGGGGAAGATACGCAGTATTTT
CDR3: CASILAGEDTQYF

length: 16
D: TRBD2
size: .
J: TRBJ2-5
V: TRBV9
DNA: TGTGCCAGCAGCGTAGGTAGCGGGGGCCCCCAAGAGACCCAGTACTTC
CDR3: CASSVGSGGPQETQYF